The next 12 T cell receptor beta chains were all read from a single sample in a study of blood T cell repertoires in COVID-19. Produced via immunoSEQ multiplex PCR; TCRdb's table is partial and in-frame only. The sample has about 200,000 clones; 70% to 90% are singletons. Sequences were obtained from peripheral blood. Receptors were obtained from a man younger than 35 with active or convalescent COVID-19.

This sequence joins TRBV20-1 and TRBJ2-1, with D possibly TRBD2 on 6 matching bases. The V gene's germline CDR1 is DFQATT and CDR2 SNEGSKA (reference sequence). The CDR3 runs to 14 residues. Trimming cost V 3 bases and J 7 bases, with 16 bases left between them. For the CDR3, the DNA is TGCAGTGCTAGTACCGGGAGAGGACGGAATGAGCAGTTCTTC. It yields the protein CSASTGRGRNEQFF.

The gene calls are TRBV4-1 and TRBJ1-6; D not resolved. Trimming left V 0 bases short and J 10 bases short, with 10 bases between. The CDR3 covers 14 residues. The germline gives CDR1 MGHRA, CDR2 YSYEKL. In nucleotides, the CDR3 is TGCGCCAGCAGCCAAGATGCCGGAGAATCACCCCTCCACTTT. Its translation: CASSQDAGESPLHF.

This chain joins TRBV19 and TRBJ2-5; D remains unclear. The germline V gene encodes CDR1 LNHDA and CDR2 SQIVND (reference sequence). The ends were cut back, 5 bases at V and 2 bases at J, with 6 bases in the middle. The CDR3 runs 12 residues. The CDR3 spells CASSASQETQYF. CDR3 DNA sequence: TGTGCCAGTAGTGCGTCACAAGAGACCCAGTACTTC.

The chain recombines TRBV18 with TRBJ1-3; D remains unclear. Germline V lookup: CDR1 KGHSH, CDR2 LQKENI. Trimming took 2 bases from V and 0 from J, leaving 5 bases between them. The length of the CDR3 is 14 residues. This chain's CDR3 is CASSPSSSGNTIYF. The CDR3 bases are TGTGCCAGCTCACCAAGTAGCTCTGGAAACACCATATATTTT. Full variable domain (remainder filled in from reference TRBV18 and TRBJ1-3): NAGVMQNPRHLVRRRGQEARLRCSPMKGHSHVYWYRQLPEEGLKFMVYLQKENIIDESGMPKERFSAEFPKEGPSILRIQQVVRGDSAAYFCASSPSSSGNTIYFGEGSWLTVV.

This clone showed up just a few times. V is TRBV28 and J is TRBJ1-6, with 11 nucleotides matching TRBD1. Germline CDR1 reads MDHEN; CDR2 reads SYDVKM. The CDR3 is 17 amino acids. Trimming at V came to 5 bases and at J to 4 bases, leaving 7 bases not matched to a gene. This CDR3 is CASSDPGQGGYNSPLHF. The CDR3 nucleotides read TGTGCCAGCAGTGATCCGGGACAGGGGGGGTATAATTCACCCCTCCACTTT.

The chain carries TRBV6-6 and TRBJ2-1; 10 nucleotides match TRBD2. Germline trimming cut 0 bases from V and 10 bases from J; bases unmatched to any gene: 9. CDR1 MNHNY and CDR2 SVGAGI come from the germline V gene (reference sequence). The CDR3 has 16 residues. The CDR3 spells CASSYSKAGGPKEQFF. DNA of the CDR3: TGTGCCAGCAGTTACTCGAAAGCGGGAGGGCCGAAGGAGCAGTTCTTC.

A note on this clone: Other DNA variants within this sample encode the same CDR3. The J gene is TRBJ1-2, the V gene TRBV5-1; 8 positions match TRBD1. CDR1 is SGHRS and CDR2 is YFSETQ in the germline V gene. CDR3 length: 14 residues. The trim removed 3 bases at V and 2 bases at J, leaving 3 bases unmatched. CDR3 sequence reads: CASSSGQGNYGYTF. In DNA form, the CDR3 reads TGCGCCAGCAGCTCCGGACAGGGAAACTATGGCTACACCTTC.

This chain's CDR3 is CASSPMIVGTEAFF. The CDR3 nucleotides read TGTGCCAGCTCACCAATGATAGTCGGGACTGAAGCTTTCTTT. V is TRBV18 and J is TRBJ1-1; D is unclear. CDR3 size: 14 residues. Looked up from germline, CDR1 is KGHSH and CDR2 is LQKENI. Trimming took off 2 bases at V and 5 bases at J, with 12 bases between the two ends.

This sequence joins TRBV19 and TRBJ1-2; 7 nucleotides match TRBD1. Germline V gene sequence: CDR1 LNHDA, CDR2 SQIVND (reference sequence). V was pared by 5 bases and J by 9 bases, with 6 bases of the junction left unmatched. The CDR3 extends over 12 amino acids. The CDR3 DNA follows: TGTGCCAGTAGTCTCCGGGACAGTAGCTACACCTTC. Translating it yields CASSLRDSSYTF. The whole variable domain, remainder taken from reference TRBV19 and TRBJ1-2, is DGGITQSPKYLFRKEGQNVTLSCEQNLNHDAMYWYRQDPGQGLRLIYYSQIVNDFQKGDIAEGYSVSREKKESFPLTVTSAQKNPTAFYLCASSLRDSSYTFGSGTRLTVV.

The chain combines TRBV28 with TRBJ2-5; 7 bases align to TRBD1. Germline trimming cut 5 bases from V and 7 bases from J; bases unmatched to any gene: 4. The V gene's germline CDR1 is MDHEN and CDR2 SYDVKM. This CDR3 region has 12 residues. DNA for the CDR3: TGTGCCAGCAGTGGGACAGCTGGGACCCAGTACTTC. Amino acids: CASSGTAGTQYF.

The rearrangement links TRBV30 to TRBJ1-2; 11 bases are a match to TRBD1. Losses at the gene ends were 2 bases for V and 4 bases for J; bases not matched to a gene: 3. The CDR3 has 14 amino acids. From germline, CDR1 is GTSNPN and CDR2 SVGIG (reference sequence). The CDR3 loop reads CAWSLGTGGYGYTF. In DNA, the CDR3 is TGTGCCTGGAGTCTAGGGACAGGGGGCTATGGCTACACCTTC.

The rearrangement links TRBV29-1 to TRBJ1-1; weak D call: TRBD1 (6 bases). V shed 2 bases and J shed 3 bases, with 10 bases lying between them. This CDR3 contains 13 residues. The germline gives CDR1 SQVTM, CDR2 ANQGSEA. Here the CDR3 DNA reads TGCAGCGTTGAACCGGCAGGGGACACTGAAGCTTTCTTT. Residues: CSVEPAGDTEAFF. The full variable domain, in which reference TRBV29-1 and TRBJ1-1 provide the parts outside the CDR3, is SAVISQKPSRDICQRGTSLTIQCQVDSQVTMMFWYRQQPGQSLTLIATANQGSEATYESGFVIDKFPISRPNLTFSTLTVSNMSPEDSSIYLCSVEPAGDTEAFFGQGTRLTVV.